The clone carrying this T cell receptor (beta chain) was picked up one time. Per germline, CDR1 MGHRA and CDR2 YSYEKL. The CDR3 has 14 amino acids. V lost 4 bases to trimming and J lost 5 bases, with 15 bases between them. Authors' processing steps: ImmunoSEQ supplied junction-only sequences lacking quality scores, so filtering was different. TCRdb's table, derived via immunoSEQ multiplex PCR, lists solely in-frame clones and lacks some. Clone size and the V and J calls come from that table; the DNA yielded D and trimming. The sample includes around 1.4 million clones, approximately 98.5% of them seen just once. This sample stems from a study of shared clonotypes between healthy human individuals.

The receptor comes from a man aged 25 to 40 in good health. The sequenced sample consisted of naive CD4+ T cells sorted from blood. The sample's subset: CD45RA+ positively selected. V is TRBV4-1 and J is TRBJ2-7; no clear D. The CDR3: CASSLTSPSDEQYF. The CDR3 DNA reads as TGCGCCAGCAGCCTCACCTCCCCCAGCGACGAGCAGTACTTC.